These 27 T cell receptor beta chains came from one sample sequenced in a study of cytomegalovirus exposure and HLA in healthy donors. The PCR had 60 Vbeta and 13 Jbeta primers. TCRdb's table, derived via immunoSEQ multiplex PCR, lists solely in-frame clones and lacks some. The sample records 150,000 to 200,000 clones, around 68% being singletons. Sequencing input: PBMCs. The receptors derive from a man under 40 in good health and CMV-seropositive.

The J gene is TRBJ2-5, the V gene TRBV18, with 8 positions matching TRBD1. CDR1 and CDR2 (germline): KGHSH, LQKENI. Trimming cost V 0 bases and J 2 bases; bases outside gene matches: 2. This CDR3 spans 15 amino acids. Written as DNA, the CDR3 is TGTGCCAGCTCACCACCGTGGACAGGGCAAGAGACCCAGTACTTC. It specifies CASSPPWTGQETQYF.

The chain employs TRBV4-1 and TRBJ1-1; tentative D call: TRBD1 (6 bases). The CDR3 runs 17 residues. V lost 1 base, J lost 0 bases, and 15 bases lay in between. The germline gives CDR1 MGHRA, CDR2 YSYEKL. CDR3 region: CASSQVAGVYMNTEAFF. In nucleotides, the CDR3 is TGCGCCAGCAGCCAAGTGGCAGGGGTTTATATGAACACTGAAGCTTTCTTT.

The gene calls are TRBV19 and TRBJ1-1; D is unclear. Trimming pared 5 bases from V and 3 bases from J, leaving 13 bases between. The CDR3 contains 14 residues. Per germline, CDR1 LNHDA and CDR2 SQIVND (reference sequence). The CDR3 spells CASSADPRYTEAFF. CDR3 bases: TGTGCCAGTAGTGCGGATCCAAGGTACACTGAAGCTTTCTTT.

This clone was detected only a few times. The chain couples TRBV11-2 to TRBJ1-5; D might be TRBD1 (5 bases). V shed 3 bases and J shed 7 bases, with 13 bases lying between them. Germline V gives CDR1 SGHAT, CDR2 FQNNGV. The CDR3 covers 14 residues. In DNA form, the CDR3 reads TGTGCCAGCAGCTTGGGTGGGGGGAGCCAGCCCCAGCATTTT. This codes for CASSLGGGSQPQHF.

The chain joins TRBV10-1 to TRBJ2-5, with TRBD1 matching over 8 bases. Near its end, the DNA agrees better with TRBJ2-7, so the J call may be wrong. Germline V gives CDR1 WNHNN, CDR2 SYGVQD (reference sequence). The length of the CDR3 is 15 residues. This chain's CDR3 is CASSGLTGGSYEQYF. DNA for the CDR3: TGCGCCAGCAGTGGACTTACAGGGGGGTCCTACGAGCAGTACTTC.

The chain links TRBV14 to TRBJ2-7, with a tentative D call TRBD1 (6 bases). The CDR3 is 15 residues long. Between the trimmed V and J ends, which lost 1 base and 2 bases, there was a span of 12 bases. Germline values: CDR1 SGHDN, CDR2 FVKESK. The CDR3 nucleotides read TGTGCCAGCAGCCAAGCCTTGACAGGAACCTACGAGCAGTACTTC. This sequence encodes CASSQALTGTYEQYF.

The CDR3 nucleotides read TGTGCCAGCAGCTTCGGGACAGGGTTTCTTTCCACAGATACGCAGTATTTT. Its protein product is CASSFGTGFLSTDTQYF. The chain uses TRBV5-4 and TRBJ2-3; 9 bases align to TRBD1. Germline V CDR1 and CDR2: SGHNT, YYREEE (reference sequence). V trimming: 2 bases; J trimming: 2 bases; junction bases outside the gene matches: 9. CDR3 size: 17 residues.

The rearrangement joins TRBV7-9 to TRBJ2-1; 16 bases fit TRBD2. The V gene's germline CDR1 is SEHNR and CDR2 FQNEAQ (reference sequence). Losses at the gene ends were 5 bases for V and 8 bases for J; bases not matched to a gene: 6. The CDR3 extends over 16 amino acids. CDR3 region: CASSAGLAGGPDEQFF. DNA of the CDR3: TGTGCCAGCAGCGCGGGACTAGCGGGAGGGCCTGATGAGCAGTTCTTC.

The chain couples TRBV19 to TRBJ1-1; no firm D call. The CDR3 extends over 14 amino acids. Germline-derived CDR1 and CDR2 are LNHDA and SQIVND (reference sequence). V was clipped by 6 bases and J by 1 base, with 12 bases between them. CDR3 in DNA: TGTGCCAGTAGGTGGCCGAAGTCGAACACTGAAGCTTTCTTT. The encoded protein is CASRWPKSNTEAFF.

The chain is built from TRBV9 and TRBJ2-3; 10 nucleotides match TRBD2. CDR1 is SGDLS, CDR2 YYNGEE, per germline. The CDR3 length is 15 residues. V was pared by 3 bases and J by 4 bases, with 5 bases of the junction left unmatched. The CDR3 loop reads CASSGEAGGPDTQYF. CDR3 coding DNA: TGTGCCAGCAGCGGGGAAGCGGGAGGGCCAGATACGCAGTATTTT.

Concerning this clone: In the same sample, other DNA sequences code for this CDR3. V gene TRBV7-9 combines with J gene TRBJ2-7, with D possibly matching TRBD2 (7 bases). CDR1 and CDR2 from the germline V gene are SEHNR and FQNEAQ (reference sequence). With 1 base removed from V and 1 base from J, the gap between germline ends came to 8 bases. The CDR3 covers 14 residues. In nucleotides, the CDR3 is TGTGCCAGCAGCTTAGAGGGGGGGTCCTACGAGCAGTACTTC. Translated: CASSLEGGSYEQYF.

The chain links TRBV28 to TRBJ1-2; 8 nucleotides match TRBD1. J was trimmed by 2 bases and V by 6 bases; bases with no gene match: 5. The germline V gene has CDR1 MDHEN and CDR2 SYDVKM. The CDR3 is made up of 14 amino acids. CDR3 DNA sequence: TGTGCCAGCAGGCGACAGGGGACAAACTATGGCTACACCTTC. Encoded protein: CASRRQGTNYGYTF.

The chain joins TRBV7-9 to TRBJ2-5; TRBD2 might be the D (6 bases). The germline V gene encodes CDR1 SEHNR and CDR2 FQNEAQ (reference sequence). V was shortened by 5 bases and J by 5 bases, with 18 bases between the two germline ends. This CDR3 has 15 amino acids. CDR3 loop: CASSPGRTIGETQYF. CDR3 in DNA: TGTGCCAGCAGCCCGGGGAGGACGATCGGGGAGACCCAGTACTTC.

V usage is TRBV15 and J usage is TRBJ2-5; 11 nucleotides line up with TRBD2. Per the germline V gene, CDR1 is LNHNV and CDR2 is YYDKDF (reference sequence). V shed 5 bases, J shed 0 bases, and the junction held 5 bases outside the gene matches. The CDR3 is 16 residues long. In nucleotides, the CDR3 is TGTGCCACCAGCGGGACTAGCGGCAGGAACCAAGAGACCCAGTACTTC. Translating gives CATSGTSGRNQETQYF.

The V call is TRBV7-9, the J call TRBJ2-3; TRBD2 aligns across 10 bases. With V trimmed by 5 bases and J by 5 bases, 19 bases remained unmatched. CDR3 length: 19 residues. CDR1 is SEHNR, CDR2 FQNEAQ, per germline (reference sequence). This chain's CDR3 is CASSPPATGLASRGDTQYF. The CDR3 DNA is TGTGCCAGCAGCCCACCGGCGACGGGACTAGCGTCAAGGGGAGATACGCAGTATTTT.

V and J are TRBV10-3 and TRBJ2-1, with TRBD2 matching over 14 bases. J gave up 7 bases and V 3 bases, and 8 bases lay outside the gene matches. This CDR3 is 17 amino acids long. The germline V gene encodes CDR1 ENHRY and CDR2 SYGVKD. The CDR3 DNA follows: TGTGCCATCAGTGATCCCGGGACTAGCGGGAGCGGGAATGAGCAGTTCTTC. It encodes CAISDPGTSGSGNEQFF.

The rearrangement links TRBV5-1 to TRBJ2-3; possibly TRBD2 for D (5 bases). There are 16 residues in the CDR3. CDR1 and CDR2 (germline): SGHRS, YFSETQ. V lost 3 bases to trimming and J lost 0 bases, with 14 bases between them. The CDR3 DNA is TGCGCCAGCAGCTCGACTATCGGCTCTAGCACAGATACGCAGTATTTT. Translation gives CASSSTIGSSTDTQYF.

The V call is TRBV18, the J call TRBJ2-1, with 11 bases identical to TRBD2. This CDR3 comprises 16 residues. Germline values: CDR1 KGHSH, CDR2 LQKENI. Germline trimming cut 3 bases from V and 4 bases from J; bases unmatched to any gene: 5. CDR3 loop: CASSPIAGGPYNEQFF. The CDR3 DNA reads as TGTGCCAGCTCACCCATAGCGGGAGGGCCTTACAATGAGCAGTTCTTC. Based on the CDR3 plus reference TRBV18 and TRBJ2-1, the full variable domain is NAGVMQNPRHLVRRRGQEARLRCSPMKGHSHVYWYRQLPEEGLKFMVYLQKENIIDESGMPKERFSAEFPKEGPSILRIQQVVRGDSAAYFCASSPIAGGPYNEQFFGPGTRLTVL.

This chain joins TRBV19 and TRBJ1-5; TRBD1 aligns across 7 bases. J was trimmed by 0 bases and V by 6 bases; bases with no gene match: 5. Germline loops: CDR1 LNHDA, CDR2 SQIVND (reference sequence). CDR3 length equals 15 residues. The DNA of the CDR3 is TGTGCCAGTAGAGGGGGCGGCCATAGCAATCAGCCCCAGCATTTT. This encodes CASRGGGHSNQPQHF. The whole variable domain, remainder taken from reference TRBV19 and TRBJ1-5, is DGGITQSPKYLFRKEGQNVTLSCEQNLNHDAMYWYRQDPGQGLRLIYYSQIVNDFQKGDIAEGYSVSREKKESFPLTVTSAQKNPTAFYLCASRGGGHSNQPQHFGDGTRLSIL.

This clone has only one observation. The chain employs TRBV5-1 and TRBJ1-3; tentatively, D is TRBD1 (5 bases). The V gene's germline CDR1 is SGHRS and CDR2 YFSETQ. V was cut by 3 bases and J by 4 bases, with 11 bases left in between. The CDR3 has 14 residues. The CDR3 sequence: CASSYTGPGNTIYF. The CDR3 region has the DNA TGCGCCAGCAGCTACACAGGACCCGGAAACACCATATATTTT.

The chain combines TRBV28 with TRBJ1-1; D call uncertain. Deletions cut 4 bases from V and 4 bases from J, with 25 bases between. Germline loops: CDR1 MDHEN, CDR2 SYDVKM. The CDR3 totals 18 residues. CDR3 bases: TGTGCCAGCAGTTCCGCCGGACGCCAAGGGAGTTGGGCCACTGAAGCTTTCTTT. Residues: CASSSAGRQGSWATEAFF.

The J gene is TRBJ2-7, the V gene TRBV23-1; perhaps TRBD2 as D (6 bases). TRBV23-1 is reported as an ORF; its role is uncertain. The CDR3 has 13 residues. V lost 0 bases to trimming and J lost 5 bases, with 8 bases between them. CDR3 sequence (DNA): TGCGCCAGCAGTCAATCGGGCGGGAACGAGCAGTACTTC. Encoded protein: CASSQSGGNEQYF.

The genes are TRBV7-2 and TRBJ2-5; maybe TRBD2 (5 bases). The end of the DNA aligns better with TRBJ2-7, so the J call may be wrong. This CDR3 region has 12 residues. The germline CDR1 and CDR2 sequences are SGHTA and FQGNSA. CDR3 protein: CASSFTGYEQYF. The CDR3 nucleotides are TGTGCCAGCAGCTTTACGGGGTACGAGCAGTACTTC.

The chain recombines TRBV25-1 with TRBJ2-3, with unresolved D. The V gene's germline CDR1 is MGHDK and CDR2 SYGVNS. The CDR3 runs to 13 residues. The V end was cut by 4 bases, the J end by 6 bases, with 11 bases between. CDR3 sequence (DNA): TGTGCCAGCAGTGCCTCTAGTGGGGATACGCAGTATTTT. Translation gives CASSASSGDTQYF. Combining the CDR3 with reference TRBV25-1 and TRBJ2-3 gives the whole variable domain EADIYQTPRYLVIGTGKKITLECSQTMGHDKMYWYQQDPGMELHLIHYSYGVNSTEKGDLSSESTVSRIRTEHFPLTLESARPSHTSQYLCASSASSGDTQYFGPGTRLTVL.

The chain couples TRBV5-4 to TRBJ2-3; 11 bases align to TRBD2. The germline V gene encodes CDR1 SGHNT and CDR2 YYREEE (reference sequence). V shed 3 bases, J shed 8 bases, and the junction held 11 bases outside the gene matches. The CDR3 contains 16 residues. CDR3: CASSSGVSGRAGTQYF. The CDR3 DNA sequence: TGTGCCAGCAGCTCCGGGGTTAGCGGGAGGGCCGGTACGCAGTATTTT.

The chain has TRBV5-1 and TRBJ1-1, with a tentative D call TRBD1 (5 bases). V gave up 9 bases and J gave up 0 bases, with 15 bases separating them. CDR1 SGHRS and CDR2 YFSETQ come from the germline V gene. The CDR3 has 14 amino acids. The CDR3 sequence: CATRERGLNTEAFF. The CDR3 DNA sequence: TGCGCCACCCGAGAAAGGGGCTTGAACACTGAAGCTTTCTTT.

The chain carries TRBV9 and TRBJ2-2; D gene ambiguous. The CDR3 length is 13 residues. Germline V gives CDR1 SGDLS, CDR2 YYNGEE. Trimming took 0 bases from V and 4 from J, leaving 4 bases between them. For the CDR3, the DNA is TGTGCCAGCAGCGTAGACGGCACCGGGGAGCTGTTTTTT. Encoded protein: CASSVDGTGELFF.